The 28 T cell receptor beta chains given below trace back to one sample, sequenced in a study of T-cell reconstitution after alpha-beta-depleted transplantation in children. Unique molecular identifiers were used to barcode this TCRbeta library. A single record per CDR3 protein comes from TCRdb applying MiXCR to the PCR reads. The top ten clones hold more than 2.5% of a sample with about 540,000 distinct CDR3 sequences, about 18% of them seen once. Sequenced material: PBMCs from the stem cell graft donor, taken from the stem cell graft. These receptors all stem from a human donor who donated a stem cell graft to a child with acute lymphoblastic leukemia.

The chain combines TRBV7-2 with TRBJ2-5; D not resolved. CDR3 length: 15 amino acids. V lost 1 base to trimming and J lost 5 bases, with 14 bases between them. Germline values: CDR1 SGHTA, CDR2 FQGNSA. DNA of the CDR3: TGTGCCAGCAGCTTAGGTGGTAAAGCATGGGAGACCCAGTACTTC. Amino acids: CASSLGGKAWETQYF.

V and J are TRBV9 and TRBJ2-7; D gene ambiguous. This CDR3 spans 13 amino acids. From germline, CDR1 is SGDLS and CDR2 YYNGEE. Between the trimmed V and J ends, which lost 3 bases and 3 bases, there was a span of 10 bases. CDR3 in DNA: TGTGCCAGCAGCGACCAGCATGACTACGAGCAGTACTTC. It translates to CASSDQHDYEQYF.

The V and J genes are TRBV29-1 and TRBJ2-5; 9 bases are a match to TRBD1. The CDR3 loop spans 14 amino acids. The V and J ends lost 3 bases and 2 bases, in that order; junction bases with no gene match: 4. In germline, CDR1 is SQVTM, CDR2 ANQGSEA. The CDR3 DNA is TGCAGCGTTGATCCTGACAGGGGGCAAGAGACCCAGTACTTC. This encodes CSVDPDRGQETQYF. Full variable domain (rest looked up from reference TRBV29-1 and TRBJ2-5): SAVISQKPSRDICQRGTSLTIQCQVDSQVTMMFWYRQQPGQSLTLIATANQGSEATYESGFVIDKFPISRPNLTFSTLTVSNMSPEDSSIYLCSVDPDRGQETQYFGPGTRLLVL.

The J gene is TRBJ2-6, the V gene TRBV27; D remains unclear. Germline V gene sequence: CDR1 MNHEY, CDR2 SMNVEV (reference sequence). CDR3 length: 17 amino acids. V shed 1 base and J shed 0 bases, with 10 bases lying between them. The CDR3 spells CASSLYAVLSGANVLTF. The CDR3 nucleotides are TGTGCCAGCAGTTTATACGCCGTACTCTCTGGGGCCAACGTCCTGACTTTC.

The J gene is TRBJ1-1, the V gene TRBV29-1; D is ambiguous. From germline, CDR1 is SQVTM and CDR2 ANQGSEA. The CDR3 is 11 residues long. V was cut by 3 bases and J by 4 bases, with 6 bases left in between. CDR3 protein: CSVEWATEAFF. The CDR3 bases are TGCAGCGTTGAGTGGGCCACTGAAGCTTTCTTT.

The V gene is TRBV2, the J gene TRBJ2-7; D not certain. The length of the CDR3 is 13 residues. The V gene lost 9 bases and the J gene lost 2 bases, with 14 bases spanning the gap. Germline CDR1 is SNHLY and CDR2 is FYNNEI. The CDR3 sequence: CARLEQSTYEQYF. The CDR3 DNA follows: TGTGCCAGGTTGGAGCAATCGACCTACGAGCAGTACTTC.

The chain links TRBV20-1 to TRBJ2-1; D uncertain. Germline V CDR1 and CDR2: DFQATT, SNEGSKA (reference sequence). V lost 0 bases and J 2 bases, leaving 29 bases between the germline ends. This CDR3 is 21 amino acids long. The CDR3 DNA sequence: TGCAGTGCTAGAGAGATCAGTTCCCAAAAAAAGGGCTGGATTGCCTACAATGAGCAGTTCTTC. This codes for CSAREISSQKKGWIAYNEQFF.

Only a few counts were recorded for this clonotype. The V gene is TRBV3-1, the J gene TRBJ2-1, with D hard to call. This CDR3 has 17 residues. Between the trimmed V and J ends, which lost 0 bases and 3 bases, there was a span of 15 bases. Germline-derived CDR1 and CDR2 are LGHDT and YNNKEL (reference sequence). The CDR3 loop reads CASSQDGLGNHYNEQFF. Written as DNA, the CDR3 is TGTGCCAGCAGCCAAGACGGTCTAGGAAATCACTACAATGAGCAGTTCTTC.

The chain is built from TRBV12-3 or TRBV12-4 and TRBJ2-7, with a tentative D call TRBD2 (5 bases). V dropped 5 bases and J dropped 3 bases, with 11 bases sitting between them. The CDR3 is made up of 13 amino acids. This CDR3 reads CASSPRAGYEQYF. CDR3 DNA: TGTGCCAGCAGTCCGAGGGCGGGCTACGAGCAGTACTTC.

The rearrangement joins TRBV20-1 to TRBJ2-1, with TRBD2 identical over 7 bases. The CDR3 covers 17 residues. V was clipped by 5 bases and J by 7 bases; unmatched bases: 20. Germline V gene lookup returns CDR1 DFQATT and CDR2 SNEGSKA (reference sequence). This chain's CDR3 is CSAPDLAREGLGNEQFF. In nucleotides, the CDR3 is TGCAGTGCTCCGGATTTGGCGAGGGAGGGCCTGGGGAATGAGCAGTTCTTC.

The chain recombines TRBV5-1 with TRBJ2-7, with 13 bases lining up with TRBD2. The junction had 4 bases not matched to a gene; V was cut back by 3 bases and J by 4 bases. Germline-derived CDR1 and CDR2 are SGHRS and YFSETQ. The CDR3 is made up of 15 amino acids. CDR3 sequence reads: CASSWGTSGKYEQYF. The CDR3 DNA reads TGCGCCAGCAGCTGGGGGACTAGCGGGAAATACGAGCAGTACTTC.

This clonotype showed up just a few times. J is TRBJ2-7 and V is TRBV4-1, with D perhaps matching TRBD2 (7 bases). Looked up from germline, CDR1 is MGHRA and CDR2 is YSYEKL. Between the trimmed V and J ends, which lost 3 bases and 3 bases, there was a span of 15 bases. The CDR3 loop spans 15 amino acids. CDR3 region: CASSHEGGILYEQYF. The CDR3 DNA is TGCGCCAGCAGCCATGAGGGGGGGATTCTCTACGAGCAGTACTTC.

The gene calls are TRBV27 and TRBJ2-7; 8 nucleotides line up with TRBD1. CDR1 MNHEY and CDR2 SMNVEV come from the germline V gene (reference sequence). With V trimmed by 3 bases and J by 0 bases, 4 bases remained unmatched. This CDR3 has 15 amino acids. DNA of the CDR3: TGTGCCAGCAGTTTCAGGACAGGGTTCTCCTACGAGCAGTACTTC. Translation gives CASSFRTGFSYEQYF.

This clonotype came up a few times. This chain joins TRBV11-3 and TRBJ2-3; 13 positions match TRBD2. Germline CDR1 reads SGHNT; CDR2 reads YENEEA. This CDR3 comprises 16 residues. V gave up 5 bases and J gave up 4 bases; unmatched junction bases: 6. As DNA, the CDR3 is TGTGCCAGCAGCGAGAGACTAGCGGGAGGATCAGATACGCAGTATTTT. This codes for CASSERLAGGSDTQYF. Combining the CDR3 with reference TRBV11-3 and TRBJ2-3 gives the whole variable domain EAGVVQSPRYKIIEKKQPVAFWCNPISGHNTLYWYLQNLGQGPELLIRYENEEAVDDSQLPKDRFSAERLKGVDSTLKIQPAELGDSAVYLCASSERLAGGSDTQYFGPGTRLTVL.

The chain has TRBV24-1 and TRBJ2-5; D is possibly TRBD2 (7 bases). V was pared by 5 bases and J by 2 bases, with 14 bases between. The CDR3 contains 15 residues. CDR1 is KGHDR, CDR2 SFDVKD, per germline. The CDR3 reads CATSGTGGRQETQYF. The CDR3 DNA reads TGTGCCACCAGTGGTACGGGGGGCCGGCAAGAGACCCAGTACTTC.

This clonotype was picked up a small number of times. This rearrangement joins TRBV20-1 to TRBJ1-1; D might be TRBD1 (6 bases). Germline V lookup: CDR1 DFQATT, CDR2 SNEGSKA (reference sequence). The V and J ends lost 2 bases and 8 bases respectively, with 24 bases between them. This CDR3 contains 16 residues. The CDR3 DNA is TGCAGTGCTAGAAGGACTCCTGACTCCGGGGGGGCCGAAGCTTTCTTT. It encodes CSARRTPDSGGAEAFF.

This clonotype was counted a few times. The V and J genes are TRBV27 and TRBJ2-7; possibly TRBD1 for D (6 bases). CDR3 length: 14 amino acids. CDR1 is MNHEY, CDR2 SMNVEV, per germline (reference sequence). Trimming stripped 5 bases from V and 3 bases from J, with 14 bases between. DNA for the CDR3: TGTGCCAGCAGTCTTATGACAGGAGTCTACGAGCAGTACTTC. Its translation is CASSLMTGVYEQYF.

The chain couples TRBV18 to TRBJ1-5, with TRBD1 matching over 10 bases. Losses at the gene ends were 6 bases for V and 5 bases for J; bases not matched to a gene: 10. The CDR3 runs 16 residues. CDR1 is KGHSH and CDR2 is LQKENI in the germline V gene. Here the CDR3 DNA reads TGTGCCAGCTCTCGGTACGGGACAGGGGATTATCAGCCCCAGCATTTT. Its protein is CASSRYGTGDYQPQHF.

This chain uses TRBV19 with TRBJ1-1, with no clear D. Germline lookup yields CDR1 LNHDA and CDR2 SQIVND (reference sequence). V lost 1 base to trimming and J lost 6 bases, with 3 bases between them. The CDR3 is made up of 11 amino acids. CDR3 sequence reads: CASSIVAEAFF. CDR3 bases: TGTGCCAGTAGTATAGTGGCTGAAGCTTTCTTT.

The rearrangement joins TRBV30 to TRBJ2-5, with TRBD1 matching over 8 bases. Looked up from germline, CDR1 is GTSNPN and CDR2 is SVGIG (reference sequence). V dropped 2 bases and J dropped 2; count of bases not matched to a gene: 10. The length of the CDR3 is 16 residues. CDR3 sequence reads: CAWSSGGAGSQETQYF. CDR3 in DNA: TGTGCCTGGAGTTCAGGGGGCGCCGGTAGTCAAGAGACCCAGTACTTC.

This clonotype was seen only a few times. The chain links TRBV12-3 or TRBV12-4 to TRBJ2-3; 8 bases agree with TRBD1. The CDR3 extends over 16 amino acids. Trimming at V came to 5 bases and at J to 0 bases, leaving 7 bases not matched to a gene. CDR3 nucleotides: TGTGCCAGCAGTCCTCAGGGGGCGACTAGCACAGATACGCAGTATTTT. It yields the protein CASSPQGATSTDTQYF.

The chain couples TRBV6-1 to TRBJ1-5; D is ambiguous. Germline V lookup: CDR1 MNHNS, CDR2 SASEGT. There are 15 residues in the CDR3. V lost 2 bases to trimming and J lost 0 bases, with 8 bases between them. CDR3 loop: CASSEWQTSNQPQHF. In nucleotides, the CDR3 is TGTGCCAGCAGTGAATGGCAGACTAGCAATCAGCCCCAGCATTTT.

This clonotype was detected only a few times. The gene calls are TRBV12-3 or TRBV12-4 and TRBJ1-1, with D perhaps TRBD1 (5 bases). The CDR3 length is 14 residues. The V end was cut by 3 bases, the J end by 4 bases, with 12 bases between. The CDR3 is CASSLLPRGTEAFF. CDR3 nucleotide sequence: TGTGCCAGCAGTTTGCTCCCGAGGGGCACTGAAGCTTTCTTT.

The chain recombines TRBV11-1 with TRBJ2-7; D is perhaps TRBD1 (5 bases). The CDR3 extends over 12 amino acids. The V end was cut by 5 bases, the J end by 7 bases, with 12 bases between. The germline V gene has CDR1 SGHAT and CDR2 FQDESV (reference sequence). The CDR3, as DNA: TGTGCCAGCAGCCCGGACACTATAGAGCAGTACTTC. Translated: CASSPDTIEQYF.

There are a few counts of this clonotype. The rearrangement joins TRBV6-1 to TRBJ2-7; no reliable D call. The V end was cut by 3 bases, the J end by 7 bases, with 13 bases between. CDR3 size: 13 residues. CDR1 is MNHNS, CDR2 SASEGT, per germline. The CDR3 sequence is CASSDHSFGEQYF. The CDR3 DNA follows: TGTGCCAGCAGTGATCATTCCTTCGGGGAGCAGTACTTC.

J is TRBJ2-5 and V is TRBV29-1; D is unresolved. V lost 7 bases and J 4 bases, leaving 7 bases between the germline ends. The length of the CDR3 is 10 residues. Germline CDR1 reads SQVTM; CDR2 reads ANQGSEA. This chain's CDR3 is CSAFLETQYF. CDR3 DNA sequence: TGCAGCGCATTCCTAGAGACCCAGTACTTC.

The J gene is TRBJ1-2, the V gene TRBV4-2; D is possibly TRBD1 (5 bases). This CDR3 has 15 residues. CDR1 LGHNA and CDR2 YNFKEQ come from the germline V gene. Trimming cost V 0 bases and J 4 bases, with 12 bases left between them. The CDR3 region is CASSQEQATGYGYTF. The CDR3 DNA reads TGTGCCAGCAGCCAAGAACAGGCCACAGGCTATGGCTACACCTTC.

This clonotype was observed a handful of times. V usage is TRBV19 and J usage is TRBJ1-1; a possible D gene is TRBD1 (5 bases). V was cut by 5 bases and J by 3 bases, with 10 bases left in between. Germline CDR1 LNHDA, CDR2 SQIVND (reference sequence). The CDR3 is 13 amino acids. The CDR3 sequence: CASSVGTHTEAFF. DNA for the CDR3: TGTGCCAGTAGTGTGGGGACCCACACTGAAGCTTTCTTT.